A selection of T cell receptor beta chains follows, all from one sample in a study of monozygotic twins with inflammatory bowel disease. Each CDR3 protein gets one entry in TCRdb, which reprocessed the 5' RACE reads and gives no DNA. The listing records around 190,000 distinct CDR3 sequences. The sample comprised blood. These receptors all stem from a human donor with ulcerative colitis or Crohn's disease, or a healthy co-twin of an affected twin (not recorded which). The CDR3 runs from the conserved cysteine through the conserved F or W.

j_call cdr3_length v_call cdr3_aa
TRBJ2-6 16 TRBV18 CATLLGGNSGANVLTF
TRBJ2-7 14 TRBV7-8 CASSLGRTVDEQYF
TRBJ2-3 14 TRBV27 CASSFSQGRDTQYF
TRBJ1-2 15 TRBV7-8 CASSLASNRGYGYTF
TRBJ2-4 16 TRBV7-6 CASSLRTPGVKNIQYF
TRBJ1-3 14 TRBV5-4 CASSFKSQGNTIYF
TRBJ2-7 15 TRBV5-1 CASSSAPTGGYEQYF
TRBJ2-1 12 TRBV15 CATSSALSEQFF
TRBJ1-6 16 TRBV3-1 CASSQVHPRRHSPLHF
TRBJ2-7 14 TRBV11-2 CASSLEVGVREQYF
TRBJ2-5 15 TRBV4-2 CASSQNPDSPETQYF
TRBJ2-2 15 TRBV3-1 CASSQNREHTGELFF
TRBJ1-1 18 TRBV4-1 CASSQERFPGPRNTEAFF
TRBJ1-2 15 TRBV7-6 CASIQEGTGFSGYTF
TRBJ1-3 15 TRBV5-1 CASSEGGGYGNTIYF
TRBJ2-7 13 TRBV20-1 CSATDRGPYEQYF
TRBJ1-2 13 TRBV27 CASSKQESYGYTF
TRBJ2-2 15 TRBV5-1 CASKFIQGNTGELFF
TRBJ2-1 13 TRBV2 CASKRGGQGEQFF
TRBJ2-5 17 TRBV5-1 CASRGGSSGVLQETQYF
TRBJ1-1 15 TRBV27 CASKPQGTANTEAFF
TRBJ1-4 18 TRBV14 CASSQDLAYGSRNEKLFF
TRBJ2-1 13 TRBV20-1 CSASVPDFYEQFF
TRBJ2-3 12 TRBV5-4 CASSSHTDTQYF
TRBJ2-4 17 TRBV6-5 CASRSTGPHLAKNIQYF
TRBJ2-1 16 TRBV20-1 CSARASKRGAYNEQFF
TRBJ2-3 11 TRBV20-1 CSARNGDTQYF
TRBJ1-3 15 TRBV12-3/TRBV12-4 CASSLNWGSGNTIYF
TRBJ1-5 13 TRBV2 CASVVDREQPQHF
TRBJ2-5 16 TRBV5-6 CASSSKGHGGGGTQYF
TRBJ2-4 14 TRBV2 CASNFAGGRNIQYF
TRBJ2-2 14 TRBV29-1 CSVMDRASTGELFF
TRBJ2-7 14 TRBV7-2 CASRRQGSSYEQYF
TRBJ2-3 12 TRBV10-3 CAISKTRDTQYF
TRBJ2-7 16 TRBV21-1 CASSKKAGGPGAEQYF
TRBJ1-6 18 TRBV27 CASSLSLSSSSYNSPLHF
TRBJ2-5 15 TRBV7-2 CASSSGLAGVETQYF
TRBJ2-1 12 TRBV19 CAIGDSYNEQFF
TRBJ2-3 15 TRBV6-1 CASSDPGTGTDTQYF
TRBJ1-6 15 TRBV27 CASSTGSSYNSPLHF
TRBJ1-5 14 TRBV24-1 CATSGRFSNQPQHF
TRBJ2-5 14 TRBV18 CASSPPFPEETQYF
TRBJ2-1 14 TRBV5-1 CASSLGDTYNEQFF
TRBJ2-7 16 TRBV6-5 CASSYSSGQGAREQYF
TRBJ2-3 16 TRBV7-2 CASSLSPFLPADTQYF
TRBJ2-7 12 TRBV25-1 CASSGNDRGFYF
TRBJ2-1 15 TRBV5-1 CASRRYSGPINEQFF
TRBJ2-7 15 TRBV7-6 CASSQLAGAANEQYF
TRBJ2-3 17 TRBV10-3 CAIMGLAGNPSTDTQYF
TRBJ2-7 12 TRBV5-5 CASSPTFYEQYF
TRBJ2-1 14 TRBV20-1 CSALPGTGYNEQFF
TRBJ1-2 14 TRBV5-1 CASSLASAQDGYTF
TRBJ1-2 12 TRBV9 CASSGTRIGYTF
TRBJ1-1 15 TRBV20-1 CSARSGKGANTEAFF
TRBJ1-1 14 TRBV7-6 CASSLPPMNTEAFF
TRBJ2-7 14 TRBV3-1 CASSQGQRPYEQYF